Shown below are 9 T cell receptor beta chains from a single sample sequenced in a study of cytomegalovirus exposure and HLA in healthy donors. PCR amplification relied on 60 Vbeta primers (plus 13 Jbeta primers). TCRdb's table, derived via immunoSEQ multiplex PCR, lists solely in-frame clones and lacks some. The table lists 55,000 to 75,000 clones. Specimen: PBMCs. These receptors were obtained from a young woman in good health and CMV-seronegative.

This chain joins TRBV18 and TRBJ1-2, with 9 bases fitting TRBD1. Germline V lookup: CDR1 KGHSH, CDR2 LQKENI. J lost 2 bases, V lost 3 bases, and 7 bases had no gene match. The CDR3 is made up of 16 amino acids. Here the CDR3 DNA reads TGTGCCAGCTCACCTGAACCGGGACAGGGAAACTATGGCTACACCTTC. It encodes CASSPEPGQGNYGYTF.

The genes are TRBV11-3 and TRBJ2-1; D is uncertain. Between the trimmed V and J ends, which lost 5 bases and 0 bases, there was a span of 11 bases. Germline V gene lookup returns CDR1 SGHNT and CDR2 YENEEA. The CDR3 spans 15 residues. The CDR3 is CASSPRLSSYNEQFF. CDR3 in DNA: TGTGCCAGCAGCCCCCGACTGAGCTCCTACAATGAGCAGTTCTTC. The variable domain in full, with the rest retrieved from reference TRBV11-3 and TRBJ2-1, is EAGVVQSPRYKIIEKKQPVAFWCNPISGHNTLYWYLQNLGQGPELLIRYENEEAVDDSQLPKDRFSAERLKGVDSTLKIQPAELGDSAVYLCASSPRLSSYNEQFFGPGTRLTVL.

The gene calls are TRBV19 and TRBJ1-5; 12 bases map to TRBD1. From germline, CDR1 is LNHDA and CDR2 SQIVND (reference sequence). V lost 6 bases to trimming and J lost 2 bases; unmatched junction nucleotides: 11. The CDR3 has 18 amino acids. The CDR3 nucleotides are TGTGCCAGTAGGGGGACCGGGACAGGGGGCTGGGGCAATCAGCCCCAGCATTTT. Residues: CASRGTGTGGWGNQPQHF.

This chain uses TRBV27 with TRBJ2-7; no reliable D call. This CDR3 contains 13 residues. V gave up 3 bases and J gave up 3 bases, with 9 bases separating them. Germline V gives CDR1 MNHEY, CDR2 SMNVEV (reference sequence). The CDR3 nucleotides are TGTGCCAGCAGTTTTGGCAAGTACTACGAGCAGTACTTC. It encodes CASSFGKYYEQYF.

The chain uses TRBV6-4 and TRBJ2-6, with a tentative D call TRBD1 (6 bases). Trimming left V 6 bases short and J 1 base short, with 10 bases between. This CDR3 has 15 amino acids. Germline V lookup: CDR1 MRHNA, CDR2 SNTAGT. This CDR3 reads CASSPQGSGANVLTF. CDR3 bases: TGTGCCAGCAGCCCACAGGGTTCTGGGGCCAACGTCCTGACTTTC.

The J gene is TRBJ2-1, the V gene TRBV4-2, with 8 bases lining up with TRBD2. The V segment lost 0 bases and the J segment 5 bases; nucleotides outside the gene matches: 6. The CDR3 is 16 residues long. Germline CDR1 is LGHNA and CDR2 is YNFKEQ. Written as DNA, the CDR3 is TGTGCCAGCAGCCAAGATCTGCGGGAGGTTCACAATGAGCAGTTCTTC. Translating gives CASSQDLREVHNEQFF.

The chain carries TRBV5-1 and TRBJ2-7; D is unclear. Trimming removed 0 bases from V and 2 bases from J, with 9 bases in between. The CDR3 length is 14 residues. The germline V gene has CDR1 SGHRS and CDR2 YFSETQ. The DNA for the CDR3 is TGCGCCAGCAGCTTGGCCGACACCACCTACGAGCAGTACTTC. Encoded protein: CASSLADTTYEQYF.

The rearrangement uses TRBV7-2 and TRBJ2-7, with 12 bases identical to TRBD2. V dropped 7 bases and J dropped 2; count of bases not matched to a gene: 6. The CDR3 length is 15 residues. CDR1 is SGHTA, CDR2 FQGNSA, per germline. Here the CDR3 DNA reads TGTGCCAGCACCCTAGGACTAGCGGGACCCTACGAGCAGTACTTC. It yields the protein CASTLGLAGPYEQYF.

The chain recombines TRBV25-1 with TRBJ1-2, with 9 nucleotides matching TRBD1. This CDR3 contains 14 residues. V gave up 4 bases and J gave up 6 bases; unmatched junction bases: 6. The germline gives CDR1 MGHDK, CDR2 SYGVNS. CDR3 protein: CASSGRGTGHGYTF. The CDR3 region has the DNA TGTGCCAGCAGTGGCCGCGGGACAGGGCATGGCTACACCTTC.